This T cell receptor (beta chain) was sequenced during a study of T-cell reconstitution after alpha-beta-depleted transplantation in children (dated by TCRdb to the mid-2010s). About the investigation overall: Using TCR repertoire profiling, the study followed T-cell immune reconstitution in a quantitative way in children after TCRalphabeta/CD19-depleted allogeneic hematopoietic cell transplantation.

The method behind the library was PCR. The reads were generated on an Illumina HiSeq 2500. To normalize quantification of the TCRbeta repertoire, the TCR libraries were built with molecular barcoding that relied on unique molecular identifiers. TCRdb cleaned the public reads at Q25 with fastp, built clones with MiXCR and kept in-frame beta chains. When rows share a CDR3 protein, they turn into one entry using the most common DNA and genes. This sample comprises over 200,000 distinct CDR3 sequences, about a tenth of them detected only once. Over 5% of the sample is in the top ten clones. Clipping removes 6 bases from V and 2 bases from J, with 8 as the unmatched junction base count. The CDR3 numbers 14 residues from cysteine through phenylalanine. Of the read, only the CDR3 DNA is kept; its 42 bases are in frame from base 1. CDR1 DFQATT and CDR2 SNEGSKA were looked up in the germline V gene (reference sequence).

This clonotype was recorded many times. Its antigen remains unidentified. No quality values exist for individual bases; no much larger clone is one base distant. The rearranged chain carries TRBV20-1 and TRBJ2-7; 9 bases in the middle match TRBD1. Material: PBMCs from the stem cell graft donor, obtained from the stem cell graft. This clonotype was obtained from a human donor who donated a stem cell graft to a child with acute lymphoblastic leukemia. The CDR3 here reads CSAKGRDRAYEQYF. In nucleotides, the sequence is TGCAGTGCAAAAGGCCGGGACAGGGCCTACGAGCAGTACTTC.